These T cell receptor beta chains were read from a single sample in a study of technical replicates of blood from several donors. Sequenced by immunoSEQ multiplex PCR; TCRdb stores in-frame clones only, minus some. This sample has almost 70,000 clones, with roughly nine tenths found just once. Sample: T cells isolated from PBMCs. The source is a human donor in good health. The CDR3 runs from the conserved cysteine through the conserved F or W. A D gene is named only where the DNA matches it firmly. Size is stated for part of the rows, as once, few or many counts, or as a class when the clone is expanded.

V	size	J	D	CDR3	DNA
TRBV19	NA	TRBJ2-7	NA	CASSQGLWGYEQYF	TGTGCCAGTAGTCAGGGATTGTGGGGCTACGAGCAGTACTTC
TRBV7-9	once	TRBJ2-1	TRBD1	CASSLKGASSYNEQFF	TGTGCCAGCAGCTTAAAGGGGGCGAGCTCCTACAATGAGCAGTTCTTC
TRBV27	NA	TRBJ2-7	NA	CASRGWAGVPYEQYF	TGTGCCAGCAGGGGGTGGGCAGGGGTTCCCTACGAGCAGTACTTC
TRBV9	NA	TRBJ2-3	NA	CASSGDSRTDTQYF	TGTGCCAGCAGCGGGGACTCCCGCACAGATACGCAGTATTTT
TRBV18	NA	TRBJ1-4	NA	CASSPGTTNEKLFF	TGTGCCAGCTCACCCGGGACAACTAATGAAAAACTGTTTTTT
TRBV29-1	NA	TRBJ1-4	NA	CSVGVVNNEKLFF	TGCAGCGTAGGAGTGGTGAATAATGAAAAACTGTTTTTT
TRBV11-3	NA	TRBJ2-7	NA	CASSLADSYSYEQYF	TGTGCCAGCAGCTTAGCCGACAGTTACTCCTACGAGCAGTACTTC
TRBV10-3	NA	TRBJ1-2	TRBD1	CATLAGQGGGYTF	TGTGCCACCCTTGCCGGACAGGGAGGGGGCTACACCTTC
TRBV18	NA	TRBJ1-1	NA	CASSPQGENTEAFF	TGTGCCAGCTCACCACAGGGGGAAAACACTGAAGCTTTCTTT
TRBV23-1	NA	TRBJ1-3	NA	CASSQSKGESSRNTIYF	TGCGCCAGCAGTCAATCAAAGGGAGAGTCCTCAAGAAACACCATATATTTT
TRBV7-2	NA	TRBJ2-2	TRBD1	CASSWTGGKQTGELFF	TGTGCCAGCAGCTGGACAGGGGGAAAGCAGACCGGGGAGCTGTTTTTT
TRBV7-3	NA	TRBJ2-1	TRBD1	CASSSQGAQGYSGLFF	TGTGCCAGCAGCTCTCAGGGGGCACAGGGTTACAGCGGTCTGTTCTTC
TRBV4-1	NA	TRBJ2-7	NA	CASSQRGLSGADEQYF	TGCGCCAGCAGCCAAAGGGGCCTGTCGGGAGCGGACGAGCAGTACTTC
TRBV7-9	NA	TRBJ2-7	TRBD1	CASSASAPGQDNEQYF	TGTGCCAGCAGCGCCAGCGCCCCGGGACAGGATAACGAGCAGTACTTC
TRBV4-1	NA	TRBJ2-7	TRBD2	CASSQGAGTSYEQYF	TGCGCCAGCAGCCAAGGAGCGGGGACCTCCTACGAGCAGTACTTC
TRBV30	NA	TRBJ2-7	NA	CAQTGSSYEQYF	TGTGCCCAGACAGGATCTTCCTACGAGCAGTACTTC
TRBV5-6	NA	TRBJ1-5	NA	CASAQQGRRQPQHF	TGTGCCAGCGCACAACAGGGAAGGCGGCAGCCCCAGCATTTT
TRBV9	NA	TRBJ2-1	TRBD2	CASRRGLAGVGNNEQFF	TGTGCCAGCAGGAGGGGGCTAGCGGGAGTCGGAAACAATGAGCAGTTCTTC
TRBV28	NA	TRBJ2-3	NA	CASSFTGRTDTQYF	TGTGCCAGCAGTTTTACGGGTCGCACAGATACGCAGTATTTT
TRBV6-1	NA	TRBJ2-1	TRBD2	CASSESRGGGSYNEQFF	TGTGCCAGCAGTGAAAGTCGTGGGGGAGGGTCATACAATGAGCAGTTCTTC
TRBV5-1	NA	TRBJ2-1	TRBD2	CASSPTTSGIGNEQFF	TGCGCCAGCAGCCCCACAACTAGCGGGATTGGAAATGAGCAGTTCTTC
TRBV11-2	NA	TRBJ2-5	NA	CASSLYRAPQETQYF	TGTGCCAGCAGCTTATACAGGGCCCCACAAGAGACCCAGTACTTC
TRBV10-1	NA	TRBJ2-1	NA	CASSEFDGEQFF	TGCGCCAGCAGTGAGTTTGACGGGGAGCAGTTCTTC
TRBV5-6	NA	TRBJ2-1	NA	CASSGEGGSSYNEQFF	TGTGCCAGCAGCGGGGAGGGGGGAAGCTCCTACAATGAGCAGTTCTTC
TRBV27	NA	TRBJ1-2	TRBD1	CASSLSTGIGGYTF	TGTGCCAGCAGTTTATCGACAGGGATTGGCGGCTACACCTTC
TRBV18	NA	TRBJ2-7	TRBD1	CASSQSAQGQNYEQYF	TGTGCCAGCTCACAATCCGCTCAGGGACAGAACTACGAGCAGTACTTC
TRBV9	NA	TRBJ2-1	TRBD2	CASSPDPGLVGNEQFF	TGTGCCAGCAGCCCTGACCCGGGACTAGTGGGGAATGAGCAGTTCTTC
TRBV12-5	NA	TRBJ1-1	NA	CASGLRGMTEAFF	TGTGCTAGTGGTTTGAGAGGGATGACTGAAGCTTTCTTT
TRBV27	NA	TRBJ2-7	NA	CASSLGYAYEQYF	TGTGCCAGCAGTTTGGGCTACGCCTACGAGCAGTACTTC
TRBV5-4	NA	TRBJ1-1	NA	CASSLAQMNTEAFF	TGTGCCAGCAGCTTGGCACAGATGAACACTGAAGCTTTCTTT
TRBV12-5	once	TRBJ2-1	TRBD2	CASGLALLTSGSEQFF	TGTGCTAGTGGTTTGGCGCTCCTGACTAGCGGGAGTGAGCAGTTCTTC
TRBV7-3	once	TRBJ2-2	NA	CASSKAPSNTGELFF	TGTGCCAGCAGTAAAGCCCCGAGCAACACCGGGGAGCTGTTTTTT
TRBV6-1	NA	TRBJ2-7	NA	CASSELTGRYEQYF	TGTGCCAGCAGTGAACTCACAGGGAGATACGAGCAGTACTTC
TRBV5-8	NA	TRBJ2-5	TRBD2	CASSTGTSWQETQYF	TGTGCCAGCAGCACGGGGACTAGTTGGCAAGAGACCCAGTACTTC
TRBV28	NA	TRBJ2-1	NA	CASTTIAESYNEQFF	TGTGCCAGCACAACTATAGCGGAGTCCTACAATGAGCAGTTCTTC
TRBV6-5	NA	TRBJ2-7	TRBD1	CASCTGGHEQYF	TGTGCCAGCTGTACAGGGGGACACGAGCAGTACTTC
TRBV11-3	NA	TRBJ2-1	TRBD2	CASSFALQSSGRINEQFF	TGTGCCAGCAGCTTCGCTCTTCAATCTAGCGGGAGGATAAATGAGCAGTTCTTC
TRBV9	NA	TRBJ2-1	NA	CASSVEYDGGPYNEQFF	TGTGCCAGCAGCGTAGAGTATGATGGAGGACCGTACAATGAGCAGTTCTTC
TRBV19	NA	TRBJ2-2	NA	CASPRGTGELFF	TGTGCCAGTCCACGGGGCACCGGGGAGCTGTTTTTT
TRBV2	NA	TRBJ2-7	TRBD2	CASRGLAGNSYEQYF	TGTGCCAGCAGGGGACTAGCGGGAAATTCCTACGAGCAGTACTTC
TRBV4-3	NA	TRBJ2-3	TRBD2	CASSQDERETDTQYF	TGCGCCAGCAGCCAAGATGAGCGGGAGACAGATACGCAGTATTTT
TRBV5-1	NA	TRBJ2-7	TRBD2	CASSPGTSGYEQYF	TGCGCCAGCAGCCCCGGGACTAGCGGCTACGAGCAGTACTTC
TRBV4-1	NA	TRBJ2-2	TRBD1	CASSLVPGQGITGELFF	TGCGCCAGCAGCCTCGTCCCGGGACAGGGTATCACCGGGGAGCTGTTTTTT
TRBV19	NA	TRBJ1-1	TRBD1	CASSTDERQGRNTEAFF	TGTGCCAGTAGTACAGACGAGAGACAGGGTCGGAACACTGAAGCTTTCTTT
TRBV27	NA	TRBJ2-1	TRBD1	CASSSPKPTGGEQFF	TGTGCCAGCAGTTCACCAAAGCCAACAGGGGGTGAGCAGTTCTTC
TRBV30	few	TRBJ1-1	NA	CAWKALRRMNTEAFF	TGTGCCTGGAAAGCATTGCGGCGTATGAACACTGAAGCTTTCTTT
TRBV7-3	NA	TRBJ2-1	NA	CASSLLSIYNEQFF	TGTGCCAGCAGCTTACTAAGTATCTACAATGAGCAGTTCTTC
TRBV5-1	NA	TRBJ2-3	NA	CASSLFAPTDTQYF	TGCGCCAGCAGCTTGTTTGCGCCCACAGATACGCAGTATTTT